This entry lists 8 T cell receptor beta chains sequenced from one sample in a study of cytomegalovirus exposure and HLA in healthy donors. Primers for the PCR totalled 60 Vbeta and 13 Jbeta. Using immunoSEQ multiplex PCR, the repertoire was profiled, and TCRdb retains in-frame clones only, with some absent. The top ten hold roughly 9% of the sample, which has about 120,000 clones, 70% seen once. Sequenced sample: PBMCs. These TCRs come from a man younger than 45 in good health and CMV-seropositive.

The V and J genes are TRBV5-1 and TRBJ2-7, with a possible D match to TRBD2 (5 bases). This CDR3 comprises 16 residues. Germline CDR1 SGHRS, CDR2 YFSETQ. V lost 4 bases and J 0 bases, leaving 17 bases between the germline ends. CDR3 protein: CASSPPVAGASYEQYV. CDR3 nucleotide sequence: TGCGCCAGCAGCCCCCCGGTTGCGGGTGCCTCCTACGAGCAGTACGTC.

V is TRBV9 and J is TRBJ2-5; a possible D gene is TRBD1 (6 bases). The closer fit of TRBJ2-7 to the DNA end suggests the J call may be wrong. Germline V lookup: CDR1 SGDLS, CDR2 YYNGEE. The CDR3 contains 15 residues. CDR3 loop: CASSVDPGETYEQYF. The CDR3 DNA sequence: TGTGCCAGCAGCGTAGACCCAGGGGAGACCTACGAGCAGTACTTC.

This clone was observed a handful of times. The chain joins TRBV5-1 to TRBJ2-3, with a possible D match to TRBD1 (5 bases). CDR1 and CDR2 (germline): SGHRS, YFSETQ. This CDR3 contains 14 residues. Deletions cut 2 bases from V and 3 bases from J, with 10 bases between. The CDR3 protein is CASSFDQGTDTQYF. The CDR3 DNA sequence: TGCGCCAGCAGCTTCGACCAGGGTACAGATACGCAGTATTTT.

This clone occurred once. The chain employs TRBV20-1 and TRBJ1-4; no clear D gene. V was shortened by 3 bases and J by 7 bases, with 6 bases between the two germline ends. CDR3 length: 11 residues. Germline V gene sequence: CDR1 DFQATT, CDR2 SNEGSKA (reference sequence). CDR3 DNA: TGCAGTGCTAGTCGGGGTGAAAAACTGTTTTTT. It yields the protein CSASRGEKLFF.

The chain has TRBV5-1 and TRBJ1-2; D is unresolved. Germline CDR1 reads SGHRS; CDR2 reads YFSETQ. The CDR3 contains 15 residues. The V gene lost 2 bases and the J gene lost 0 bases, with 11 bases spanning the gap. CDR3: CASSFLRTSNYGYTF. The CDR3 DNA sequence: TGCGCCAGCAGCTTTTTGAGGACTTCTAACTATGGCTACACCTTC.

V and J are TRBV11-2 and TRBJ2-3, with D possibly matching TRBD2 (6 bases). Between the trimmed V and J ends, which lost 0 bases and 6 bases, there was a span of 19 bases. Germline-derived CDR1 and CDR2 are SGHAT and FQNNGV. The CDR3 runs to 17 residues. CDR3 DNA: TGTGCCAGCAGCTTAGAGGCGGGGCCGGTAATTCTGGATACGCAGTATTTT. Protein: CASSLEAGPVILDTQYF.

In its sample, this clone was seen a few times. CDR3 sequence (DNA): TGTGCCAGCAGCCAACAGGGGTTTGGAAACACCATATATTTT. Translated, it gives CASSQQGFGNTIYF. The J gene is TRBJ1-3, the V gene TRBV11-1; TRBD1 agrees at 7 bases. The CDR3 extends over 14 amino acids. CDR1 SGHAT and CDR2 FQDESV come from the germline V gene (reference sequence). V lost 5 bases to trimming and J lost 3 bases; unmatched junction nucleotides: 4.

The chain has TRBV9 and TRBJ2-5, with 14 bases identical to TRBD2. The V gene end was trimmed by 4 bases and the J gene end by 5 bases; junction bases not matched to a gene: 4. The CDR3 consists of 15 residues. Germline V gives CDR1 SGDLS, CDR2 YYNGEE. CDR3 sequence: CASSTTSGGAETQYF. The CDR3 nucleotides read TGTGCCAGCAGCACGACTAGCGGGGGGGCGGAGACCCAGTACTTC.